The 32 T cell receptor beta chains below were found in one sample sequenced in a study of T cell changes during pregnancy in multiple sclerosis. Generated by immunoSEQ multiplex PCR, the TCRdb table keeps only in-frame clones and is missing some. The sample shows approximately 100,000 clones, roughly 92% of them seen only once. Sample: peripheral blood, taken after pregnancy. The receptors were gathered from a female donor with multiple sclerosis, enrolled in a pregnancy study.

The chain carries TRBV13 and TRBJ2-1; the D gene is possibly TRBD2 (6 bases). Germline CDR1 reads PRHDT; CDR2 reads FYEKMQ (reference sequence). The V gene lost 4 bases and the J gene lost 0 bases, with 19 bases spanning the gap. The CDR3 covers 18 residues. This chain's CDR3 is CASSSWVGGSSSYNEQFF. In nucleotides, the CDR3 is TGTGCCAGCAGCTCCTGGGTGGGGGGTTCTAGCTCCTACAATGAGCAGTTCTTC.

The CDR3: CASSSVRNTEAFF. The CDR3 DNA reads TGTGCCAGTAGTTCTGTCAGGAACACTGAAGCTTTCTTT. J is TRBJ1-1 and V is TRBV19; D is unresolved. Germline V gene data show CDR1 as LNHDA and CDR2 as SQIVND (reference sequence). The ends were cut back, 5 bases at V and 1 base at J, with 8 bases in the middle. The CDR3 sequence is 13 residues long.

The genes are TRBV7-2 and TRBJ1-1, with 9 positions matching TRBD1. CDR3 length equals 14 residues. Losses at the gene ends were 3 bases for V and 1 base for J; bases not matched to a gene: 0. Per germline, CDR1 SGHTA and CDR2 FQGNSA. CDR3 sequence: CASSLGQGNTEAFF. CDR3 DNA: TGTGCCAGCAGCTTGGGACAGGGGAACACTGAAGCTTTCTTT.

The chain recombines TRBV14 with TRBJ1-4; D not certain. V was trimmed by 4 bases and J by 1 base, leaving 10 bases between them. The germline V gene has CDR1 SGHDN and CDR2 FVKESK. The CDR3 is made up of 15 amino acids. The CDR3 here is CASSLSFGTNEKLFF. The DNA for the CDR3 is TGTGCCAGCAGCCTCAGTTTTGGAACTAATGAAAAACTGTTTTTT.

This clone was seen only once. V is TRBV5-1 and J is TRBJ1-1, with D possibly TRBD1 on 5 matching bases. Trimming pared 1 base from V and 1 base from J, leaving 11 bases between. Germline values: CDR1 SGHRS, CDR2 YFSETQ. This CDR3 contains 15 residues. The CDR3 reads CASSLWLGQNTEAFF. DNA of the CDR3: TGCGCCAGCAGCTTGTGGCTTGGACAGAACACTGAAGCTTTCTTT.

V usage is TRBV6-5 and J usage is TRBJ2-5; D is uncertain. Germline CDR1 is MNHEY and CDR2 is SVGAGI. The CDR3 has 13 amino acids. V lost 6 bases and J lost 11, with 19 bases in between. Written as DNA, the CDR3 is TGTGCCAGCAGCCCCTCCCTCACGACGGAGCAGTACTTC. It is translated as CASSPSLTTEQYF.

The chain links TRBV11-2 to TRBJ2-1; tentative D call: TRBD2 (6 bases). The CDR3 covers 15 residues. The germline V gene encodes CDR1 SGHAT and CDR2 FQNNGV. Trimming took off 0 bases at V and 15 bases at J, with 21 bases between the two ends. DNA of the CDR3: TGTGCCAGCAGCTTAGATCCGAGGCCGTTGACTAGGCCGTTCTTC. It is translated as CASSLDPRPLTRPFF.

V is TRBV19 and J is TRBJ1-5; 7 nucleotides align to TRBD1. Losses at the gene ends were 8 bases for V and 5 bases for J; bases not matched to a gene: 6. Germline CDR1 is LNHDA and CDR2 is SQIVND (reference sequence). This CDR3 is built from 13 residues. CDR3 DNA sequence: TGTGCCAGTCACCGGGACAGAGATCAGCCCCAGCATTTT. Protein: CASHRDRDQPQHF.

The CDR3 nucleotides are TGTGCCAGCAGTGAGACAGGAGGTTTCACTGAAGCTTTCTTT. This gives the protein CASSETGGFTEAFF. The chain links TRBV2 to TRBJ1-1; D might be TRBD1 (6 bases). The CDR3 runs to 14 residues. CDR1 and CDR2 from the germline V gene are SNHLY and FYNNEI. V was trimmed by 3 bases and J by 4 bases, leaving 12 bases between them.

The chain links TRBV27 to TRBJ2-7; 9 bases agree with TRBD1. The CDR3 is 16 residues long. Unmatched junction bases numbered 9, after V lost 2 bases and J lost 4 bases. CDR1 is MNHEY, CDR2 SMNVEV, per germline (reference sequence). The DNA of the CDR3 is TGTGCCAGCAGTTTACTCACCGGACAGGGGATTTACGAGCAGTACTTC. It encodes CASSLLTGQGIYEQYF.

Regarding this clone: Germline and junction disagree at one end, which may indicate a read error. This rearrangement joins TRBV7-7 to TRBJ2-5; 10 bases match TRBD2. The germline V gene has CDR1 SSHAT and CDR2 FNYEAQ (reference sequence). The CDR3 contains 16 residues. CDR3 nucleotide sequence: TGTGCTAGCAGCTTCCTACCGGGACTAGCGAGAGAGACCCAGTACTTC. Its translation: CASSFLPGLARETQYF.

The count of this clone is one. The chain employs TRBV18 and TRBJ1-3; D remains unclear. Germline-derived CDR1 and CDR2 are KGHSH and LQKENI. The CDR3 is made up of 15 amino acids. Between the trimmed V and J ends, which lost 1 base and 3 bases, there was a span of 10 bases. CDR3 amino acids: CASSPRGVSGNTIYF. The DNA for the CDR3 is TGTGCCAGCTCACCACGGGGAGTAAGTGGAAACACCATATATTTT.

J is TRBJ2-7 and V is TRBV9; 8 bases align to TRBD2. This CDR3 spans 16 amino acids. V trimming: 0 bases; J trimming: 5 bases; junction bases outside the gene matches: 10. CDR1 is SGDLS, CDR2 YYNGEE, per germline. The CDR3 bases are TGTGCCAGCAGCGTAGCGGGGGGGCCAACGCTTGACGAGCAGTACTTC. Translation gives CASSVAGGPTLDEQYF.

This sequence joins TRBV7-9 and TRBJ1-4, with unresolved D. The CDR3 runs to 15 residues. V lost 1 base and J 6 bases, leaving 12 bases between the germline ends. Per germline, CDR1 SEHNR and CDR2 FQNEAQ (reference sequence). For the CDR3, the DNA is TGTGCCAGCAGCTTAGGGACTGGGTCTCATGAAAAACTGTTTTTT. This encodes CASSLGTGSHEKLFF.

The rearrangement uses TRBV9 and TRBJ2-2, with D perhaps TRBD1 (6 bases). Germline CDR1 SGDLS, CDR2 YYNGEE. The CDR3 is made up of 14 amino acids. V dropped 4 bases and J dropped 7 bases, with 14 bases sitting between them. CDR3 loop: CASSQAWGLGELFF. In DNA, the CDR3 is TGTGCCAGCAGCCAAGCCTGGGGGCTCGGGGAGCTGTTTTTT. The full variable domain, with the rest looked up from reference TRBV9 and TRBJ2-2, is DSGVTQTPKHLITATGQRVTLRCSPRSGDLSVYWYQQSLDQGLQFLIQYYNGEERAKGNILERFSAQQFPDLHSELNLSSLELGDSALYFCASSQAWGLGELFFGEGSRLTVL.

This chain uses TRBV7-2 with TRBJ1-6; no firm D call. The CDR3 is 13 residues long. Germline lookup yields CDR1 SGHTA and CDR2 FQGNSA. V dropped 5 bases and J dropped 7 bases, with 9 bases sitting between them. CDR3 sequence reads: CASSPPVNSPLHF. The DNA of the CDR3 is TGTGCCAGCAGCCCACCGGTAAATTCACCCCTCCACTTT.

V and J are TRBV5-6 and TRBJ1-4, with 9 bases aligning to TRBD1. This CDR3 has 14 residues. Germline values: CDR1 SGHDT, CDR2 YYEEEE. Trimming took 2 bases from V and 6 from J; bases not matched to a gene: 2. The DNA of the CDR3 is TGTGCCAGCAGCTTTCGACAGGGGGATGAAAAACTGTTTTTT. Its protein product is CASSFRQGDEKLFF. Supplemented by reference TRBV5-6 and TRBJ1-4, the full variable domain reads DAGVTQSPTHLIKTRGQQVTLRCSPKSGHDTVSWYQQALGQGPQFIFQYYEEEERQRGNFPDRFSGHQFPNYSSELNVNALLLGDSALYLCASSFRQGDEKLFFGSGTQLSVL.

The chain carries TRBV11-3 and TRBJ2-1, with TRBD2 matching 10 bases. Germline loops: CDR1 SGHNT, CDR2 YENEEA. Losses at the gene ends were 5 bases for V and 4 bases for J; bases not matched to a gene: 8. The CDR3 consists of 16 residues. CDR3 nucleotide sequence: TGTGCCAGCAGCCAGGGGGGACTAGCGCGATACAATGAGCAGTTCTTC. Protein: CASSQGGLARYNEQFF.

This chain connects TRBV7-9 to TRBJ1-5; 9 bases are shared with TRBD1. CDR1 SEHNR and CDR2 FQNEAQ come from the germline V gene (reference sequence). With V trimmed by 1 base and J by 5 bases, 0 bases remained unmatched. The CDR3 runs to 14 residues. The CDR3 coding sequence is TGTGCCAGCAGCTTAGGGACAGGGGATCAGCCCCAGCATTTT. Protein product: CASSLGTGDQPQHF.

The CDR3 sequence: CASRAGGGHEQYF. The CDR3 DNA reads as TGCGCCAGCCGGGCGGGGGGGGGCCACGAGCAGTACTTC. V is TRBV10-2 and J is TRBJ2-7, with 9 bases matching TRBD2. Germline V gene sequence: CDR1 WSHSY, CDR2 SAAADI. This CDR3 is 13 amino acids long. With 8 bases clipped from V and 5 bases from J, the junction kept 7 bases outside the gene matches.

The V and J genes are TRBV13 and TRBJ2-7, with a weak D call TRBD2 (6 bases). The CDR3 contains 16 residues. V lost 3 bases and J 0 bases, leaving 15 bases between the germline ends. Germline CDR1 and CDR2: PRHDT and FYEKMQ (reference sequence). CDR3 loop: CASSLGGTSISYEQYF. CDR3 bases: TGTGCCAGCAGCTTGGGGGGAACTAGCATCTCCTACGAGCAGTACTTC.

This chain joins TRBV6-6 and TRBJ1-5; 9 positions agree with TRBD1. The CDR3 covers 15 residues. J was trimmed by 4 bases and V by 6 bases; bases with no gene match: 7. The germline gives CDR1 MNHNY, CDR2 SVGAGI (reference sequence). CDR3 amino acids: CASRATGTGNQPQHF. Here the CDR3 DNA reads TGTGCCAGCAGGGCAACCGGGACAGGGAATCAGCCCCAGCATTTT.

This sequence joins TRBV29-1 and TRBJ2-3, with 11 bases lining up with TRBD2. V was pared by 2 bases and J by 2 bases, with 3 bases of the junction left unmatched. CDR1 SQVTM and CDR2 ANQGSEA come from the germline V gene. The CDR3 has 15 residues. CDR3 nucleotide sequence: TGCAGCGTTGAACGGACTAGCGGGCTCACAGATACGCAGTATTTT. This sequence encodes CSVERTSGLTDTQYF.

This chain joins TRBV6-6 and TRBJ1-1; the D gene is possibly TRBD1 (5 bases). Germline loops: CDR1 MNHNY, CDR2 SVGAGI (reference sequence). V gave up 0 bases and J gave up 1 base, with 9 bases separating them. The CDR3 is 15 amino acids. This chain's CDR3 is CASSYSGAGNTEAFF. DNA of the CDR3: TGTGCCAGCAGTTACTCAGGGGCCGGGAACACTGAAGCTTTCTTT.

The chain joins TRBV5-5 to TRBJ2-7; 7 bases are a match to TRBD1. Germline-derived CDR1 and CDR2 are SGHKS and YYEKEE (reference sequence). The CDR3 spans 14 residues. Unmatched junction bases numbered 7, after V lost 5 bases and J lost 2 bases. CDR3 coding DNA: TGTGCCAGCAGGACTCCGGGACAGACCTACGAGCAGTACTTC. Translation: CASRTPGQTYEQYF.

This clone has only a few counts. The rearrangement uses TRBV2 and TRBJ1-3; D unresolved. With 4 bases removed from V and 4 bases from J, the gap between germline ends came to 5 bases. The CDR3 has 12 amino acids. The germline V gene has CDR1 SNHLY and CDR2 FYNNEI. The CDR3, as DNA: TGTGCCAGCAGTGTGGGCGGAAACACCATATATTTT. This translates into CASSVGGNTIYF.

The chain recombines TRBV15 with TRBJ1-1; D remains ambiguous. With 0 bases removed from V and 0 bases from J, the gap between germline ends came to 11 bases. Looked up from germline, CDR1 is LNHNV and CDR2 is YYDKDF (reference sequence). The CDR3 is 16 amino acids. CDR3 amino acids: CATSRDPGRVNTEAFF. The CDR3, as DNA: TGTGCCACCAGCAGAGATCCCGGCCGGGTGAACACTGAAGCTTTCTTT.

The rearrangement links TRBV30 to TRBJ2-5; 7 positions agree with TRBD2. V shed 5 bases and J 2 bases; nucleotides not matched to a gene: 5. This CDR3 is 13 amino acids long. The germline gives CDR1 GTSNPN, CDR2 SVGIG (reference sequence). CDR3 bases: TGTGCCTGGGGACCGGGACTACAAGAGACCCAGTACTTC. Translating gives CAWGPGLQETQYF.

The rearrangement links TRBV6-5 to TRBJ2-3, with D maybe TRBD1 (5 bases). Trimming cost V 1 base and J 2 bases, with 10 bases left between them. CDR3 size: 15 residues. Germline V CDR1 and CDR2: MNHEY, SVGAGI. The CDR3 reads CASSYFPGSTDTQYF. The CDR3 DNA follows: TGTGCCAGCAGTTACTTCCCAGGGTCCACAGATACGCAGTATTTT.

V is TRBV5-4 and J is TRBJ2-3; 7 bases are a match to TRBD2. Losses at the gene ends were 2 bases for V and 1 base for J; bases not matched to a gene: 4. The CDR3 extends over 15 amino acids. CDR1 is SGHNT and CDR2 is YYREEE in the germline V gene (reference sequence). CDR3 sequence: CASSLVRGGTDTQYF. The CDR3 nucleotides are TGTGCCAGCAGCTTAGTTCGGGGGGGCACAGATACGCAGTATTTT.

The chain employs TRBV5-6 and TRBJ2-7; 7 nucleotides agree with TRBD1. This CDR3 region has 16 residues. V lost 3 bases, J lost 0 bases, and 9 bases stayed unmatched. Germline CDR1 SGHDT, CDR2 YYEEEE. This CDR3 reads CASSYPGQEDSYEQYF. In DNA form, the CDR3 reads TGTGCCAGCAGCTACCCCGGACAGGAAGACTCCTACGAGCAGTACTTC.

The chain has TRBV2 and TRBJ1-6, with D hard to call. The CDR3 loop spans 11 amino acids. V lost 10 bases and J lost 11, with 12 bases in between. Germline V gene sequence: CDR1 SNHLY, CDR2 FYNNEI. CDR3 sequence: CATARIPPLHF. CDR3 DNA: TGTGCCACTGCCAGGATCCCACCCCTCCACTTT.